The entry below describes one TCR beta chain. Its specificity is unknown. The assay was immunoSEQ multiplex PCR, and TCRdb's table has in-frame clones only and misses some. The sample includes some 39,000 clones, roughly 88% of them seen just once. The V segment lost 3 bases and the J segment 8 bases; nucleotides outside the gene matches: 16. Germline values: CDR1 SGHRS, CDR2 YFSETQ. The CDR3 has 19 residues. These data belong to a study of OX40 agonist ivuxolimab in advanced cancers. Study at large: Ivuxolimab, an agonist antibody against OX40 (CD134), was given to patients. Participants could have had prior anti-PD-1, anti-PD-L1 or anti-CTLA-4 therapy, and around 43% had some. The dose-escalation cohort had hepatocellular carcinoma, melanoma, renal cell or head and neck cancer.

Broader study findings: Determination of antigen specificity was not performed for the expanded peripheral T cells.

The receptor was isolated from an adult with an advanced solid tumor such as melanoma, head and neck, liver or kidney cancer. The chain recombines TRBV5-1 with TRBJ2-1; 14 bases map to TRBD2. The sequences come from CD4+ or CD8+ T cells sorted from blood, collected in a trial of the OX40 agonist ivuxolimab. The CDR3 protein is CASSSGLAGVVGPAHEQFF. The CDR3 DNA reads TGCGCCAGCAGCTCGGGACTAGCGGGAGTCGTCGGCCCCGCACATGAGCAGTTCTTC.